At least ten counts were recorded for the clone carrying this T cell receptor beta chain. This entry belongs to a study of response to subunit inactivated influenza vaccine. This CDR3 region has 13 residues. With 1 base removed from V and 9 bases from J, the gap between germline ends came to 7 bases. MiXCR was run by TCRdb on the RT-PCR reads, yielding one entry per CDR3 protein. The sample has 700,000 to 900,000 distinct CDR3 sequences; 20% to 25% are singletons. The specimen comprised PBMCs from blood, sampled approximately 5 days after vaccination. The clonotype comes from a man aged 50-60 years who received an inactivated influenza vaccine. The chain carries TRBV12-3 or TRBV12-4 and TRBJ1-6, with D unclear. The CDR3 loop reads CASSLEEVSPLHF. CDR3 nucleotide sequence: TGTGCCAGCAGTTTAGAAGAGGTTTCACCCCTCCACTTT.